Shown below are 12 T cell receptor beta chains from a single sample sequenced in a study of cytomegalovirus exposure and HLA in healthy donors. Generated by immunoSEQ multiplex PCR, the TCRdb table keeps only in-frame clones and is missing some. The table lists approximately 140,000 clones, 70% to 90% of them singletons. The sequencing input was PBMCs. All receptors come from a woman aged 25 to 45 in good health and CMV-seronegative.

V usage is TRBV2 and J usage is TRBJ1-1; 9 bases agree with TRBD1. CDR3 size: 15 residues. The germline V gene encodes CDR1 SNHLY and CDR2 FYNNEI. V gave up 6 bases and J gave up 1 base; unmatched junction bases: 6. The CDR3 sequence is CASSRGQGGNTEAFF. CDR3 in DNA: TGTGCCAGCAGCAGGGGACAGGGAGGGAACACTGAAGCTTTCTTT.

The table lists this clone with a few counts. V and J are TRBV5-1 and TRBJ2-7, with D possibly matching TRBD1 (6 bases). Trimming took off 0 bases at V and 7 bases at J, with 11 bases between the two ends. This CDR3 is built from 13 residues. CDR1 SGHRS and CDR2 YFSETQ come from the germline V gene. The CDR3 sequence is CASSLEGHGEQYF. CDR3 bases: TGCGCCAGCAGCTTGGAGGGACACGGTGAGCAGTACTTC.

This clone appeared a single time. The chain has TRBV28 and TRBJ2-5; unclear D gene. The CDR3 length is 11 residues. The V gene's germline CDR1 is MDHEN and CDR2 SYDVKM. V was trimmed by 3 bases and J by 5 bases, leaving 4 bases between them. The CDR3 loop is CASSLSETQYF. In DNA, the CDR3 is TGTGCCAGCAGTTTGTCGGAGACCCAGTACTTC.

The V gene is TRBV6-1, the J gene TRBJ1-6; 8 bases agree with TRBD1. Germline V gives CDR1 MNHNS, CDR2 SASEGT. Trimming at V came to 7 bases and at J to 6 bases, leaving 5 bases not matched to a gene. This CDR3 comprises 14 residues. The CDR3 coding sequence is TGTGCCAGCAACCACGACAGGGGTAATTCACCCCTCCACTTT. Its protein product is CASNHDRGNSPLHF.

The chain joins TRBV7-6 to TRBJ1-6; 9 nucleotides agree with TRBD1. Per germline, CDR1 SGHVS and CDR2 FNYEAQ. CDR3 length: 15 amino acids. J was trimmed by 8 bases and V by 5 bases; bases with no gene match: 7. In DNA, the CDR3 is TGTGCCAGCAGCACCCGACAGGGGGGTTATTCACCCCTCCACTTT. Its translation: CASSTRQGGYSPLHF. The full variable domain, its missing parts supplied by reference TRBV7-6 and TRBJ1-6, is GAGVSQSPRYKVTKRGQDVALRCDPISGHVSLYWYRQALGQGPEFLTYFNYEAQQDKSGLPNDRFSAERPEGSISTLTIQRTEQRDSAMYRCASSTRQGGYSPLHFGNGTRLTVT.

The chain uses TRBV2 and TRBJ2-2, with 9 bases aligning to TRBD2. This CDR3 region has 17 residues. With V trimmed by 1 base and J by 5 bases, 8 bases remained unmatched. Germline V gene lookup returns CDR1 SNHLY and CDR2 FYNNEI. The CDR3 is CASSEDSGGPGTGELFF. CDR3 sequence (DNA): TGTGCCAGCAGTGAAGATAGCGGGGGCCCGGGAACCGGGGAGCTGTTTTTT.

This clone has only a few counts. The V gene is TRBV5-1, the J gene TRBJ1-4; D is unresolved. CDR3 length equals 14 residues. V lost 4 bases and J lost 6, with 13 bases in between. Germline CDR1 is SGHRS and CDR2 is YFSETQ. CDR3 region: CASSQWGVDEKLFF. The CDR3, as DNA: TGCGCCAGCAGCCAATGGGGAGTAGATGAAAAACTGTTTTTT.

The rearrangement uses TRBV27 and TRBJ1-4, with 8 bases lining up with TRBD1. CDR3 length equals 17 residues. CDR1 and CDR2 (germline): MNHEY, SMNVEV (reference sequence). Trimming cost V 5 bases and J 0 bases; bases outside gene matches: 8. The chain's CDR3 is CASSLSPGGATNEKLFF. Here the CDR3 DNA reads TGTGCCAGCAGTCTCTCCCCAGGGGGCGCAACTAATGAAAAACTGTTTTTT.

This clone was found once. CDR3 sequence: CASSWGTGGGEQYF. As DNA, the CDR3 is TGTGCCAGCAGCTGGGGGACAGGGGGAGGCGAGCAGTACTTC. The J gene is TRBJ2-7, the V gene TRBV7-2, with 11 nucleotides matching TRBD1. CDR1 and CDR2 (germline): SGHTA, FQGNSA. Trimming took 4 bases from V and 6 from J; bases not matched to a gene: 5. The CDR3 is made up of 14 amino acids.

The V and J genes are TRBV11-3 and TRBJ2-1; D may be TRBD1 (5 bases). Between the trimmed V and J ends, which lost 2 bases and 4 bases, there was a span of 6 bases. The CDR3 consists of 13 residues. Germline values: CDR1 SGHNT, CDR2 YENEEA. This CDR3 is CASSLRGYNEQFF. CDR3 bases: TGTGCCAGCAGCTTAAGGGGATACAATGAGCAGTTCTTC. The whole variable domain, remainder taken from reference TRBV11-3 and TRBJ2-1, is EAGVVQSPRYKIIEKKQPVAFWCNPISGHNTLYWYLQNLGQGPELLIRYENEEAVDDSQLPKDRFSAERLKGVDSTLKIQPAELGDSAVYLCASSLRGYNEQFFGPGTRLTVL.

V is TRBV27 and J is TRBJ1-2; 7 bases match TRBD1. From germline, CDR1 is MNHEY and CDR2 SMNVEV (reference sequence). The CDR3 is 13 amino acids. The V segment lost 5 bases and the J segment 4 bases; nucleotides outside the gene matches: 4. CDR3 in DNA: TGTGCCAGCAGTCGGACAGGCCGCTATGGCTACACCTTC. Its protein is CASSRTGRYGYTF.

The rearrangement joins TRBV7-3 to TRBJ2-1, with 7 bases that match TRBD1. Germline lookup yields CDR1 SGHTA and CDR2 FQGTGA. With V trimmed by 5 bases and J by 8 bases, 12 bases remained unmatched. The CDR3 spans 15 residues. The CDR3 reads CASSPEGAPTYEQFF. The CDR3 coding sequence is TGTGCCAGCAGCCCCGAGGGGGCCCCCACGTATGAGCAGTTCTTC. The variable domain in full, with the rest retrieved from reference TRBV7-3 and TRBJ2-1, is GAGVSQTPSNKVTEKGKYVELRCDPISGHTALYWYRQSLGQGPEFLIYFQGTGAADDSGLPNDRFFAVRPEGSVSTLKIQRTERGDSAVYLCASSPEGAPTYEQFFGPGTRLTVL.